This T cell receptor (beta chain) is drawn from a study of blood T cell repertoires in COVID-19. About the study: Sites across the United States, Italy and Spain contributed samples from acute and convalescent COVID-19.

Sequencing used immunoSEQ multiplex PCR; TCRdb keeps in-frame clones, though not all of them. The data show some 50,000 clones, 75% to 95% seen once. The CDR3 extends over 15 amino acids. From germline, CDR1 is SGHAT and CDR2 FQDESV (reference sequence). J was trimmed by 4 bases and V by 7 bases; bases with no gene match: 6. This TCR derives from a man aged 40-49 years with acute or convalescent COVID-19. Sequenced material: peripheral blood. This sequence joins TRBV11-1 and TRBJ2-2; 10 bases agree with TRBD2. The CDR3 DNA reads TGTGCCAGCAACAGCGGGAGGGCCATCACCGGGGAGCTGTTTTTT. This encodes CASNSGRAITGELFF.